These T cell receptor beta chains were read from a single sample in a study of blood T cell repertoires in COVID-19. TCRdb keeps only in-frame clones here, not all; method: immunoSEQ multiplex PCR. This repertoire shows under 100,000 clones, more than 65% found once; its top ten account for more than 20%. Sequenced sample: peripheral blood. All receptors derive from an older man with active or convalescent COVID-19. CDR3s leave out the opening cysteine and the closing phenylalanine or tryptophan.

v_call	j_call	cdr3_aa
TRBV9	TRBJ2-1	ASSPGDSSSYNEQF
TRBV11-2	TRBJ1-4	ASSLDRDEKLF
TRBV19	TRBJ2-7	ASSRGTDSYEQY
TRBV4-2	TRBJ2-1	ASSPPGHIGGEYNEQF
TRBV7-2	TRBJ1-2	ASSLASRTNYGYT
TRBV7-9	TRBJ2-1	ASSLGSGGYNEQF
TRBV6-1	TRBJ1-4	ASSEGQGFTNEKLF
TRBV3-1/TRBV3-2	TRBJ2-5	ASSQDGQGDGETQY
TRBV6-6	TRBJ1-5	ASRSPEKLQPQH
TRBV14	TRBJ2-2	ASSQVGAGKNTGELF
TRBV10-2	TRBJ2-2	ASSPRRVTGELF